The clone carrying this T cell receptor (beta chain) was counted between two and nine times. Germline loops: CDR1 LNHDA, CDR2 SQIVND (reference sequence). After removal of 4 bases from V and 6 bases from J, the junction contained 16 bases not matched to a gene. This CDR3 is built from 17 residues. Profiled with immunoSEQ multiplex PCR; TCRdb holds only in-frame clones, not every one. The table has 65,000 to 90,000 clones, roughly 94% seen once. This specimen belongs to a study of technical replicates of blood from several donors. The genes are TRBV19 and TRBJ1-2; TRBD1 agrees at 8 bases. Input material: T cells isolated from PBMCs. The receptor comes from a human donor in good health. The CDR3 sequence: CASSKLRRQGTGNGYTF. The CDR3 nucleotides are TGTGCCAGTAGTAAGCTGAGGAGACAGGGGACAGGTAATGGCTACACCTTC.